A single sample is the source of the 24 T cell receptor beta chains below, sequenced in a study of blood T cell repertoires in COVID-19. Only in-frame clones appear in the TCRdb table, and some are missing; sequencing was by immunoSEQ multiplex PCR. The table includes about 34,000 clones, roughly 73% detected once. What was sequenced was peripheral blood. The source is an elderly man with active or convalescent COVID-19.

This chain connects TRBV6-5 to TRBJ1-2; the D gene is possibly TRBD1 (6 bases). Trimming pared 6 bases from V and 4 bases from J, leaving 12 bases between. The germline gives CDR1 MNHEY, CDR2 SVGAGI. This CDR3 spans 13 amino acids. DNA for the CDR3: TGTGCCAGCAGAACAGGGTCGGGCTATGGCTACACCTTC. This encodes CASRTGSGYGYTF.

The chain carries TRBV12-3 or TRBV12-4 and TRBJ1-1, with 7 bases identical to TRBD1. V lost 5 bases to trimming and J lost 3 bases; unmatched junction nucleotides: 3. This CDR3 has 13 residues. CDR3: CASSQQGYTEAFF. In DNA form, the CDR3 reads TGTGCCAGCAGTCAACAGGGGTACACTGAAGCTTTCTTT.

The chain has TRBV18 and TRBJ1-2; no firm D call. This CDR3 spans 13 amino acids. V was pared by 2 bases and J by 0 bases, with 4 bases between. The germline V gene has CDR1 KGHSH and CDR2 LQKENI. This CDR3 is CASSPGSNYGYTF. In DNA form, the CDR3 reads TGTGCCAGCTCACCAGGCTCTAACTATGGCTACACCTTC.

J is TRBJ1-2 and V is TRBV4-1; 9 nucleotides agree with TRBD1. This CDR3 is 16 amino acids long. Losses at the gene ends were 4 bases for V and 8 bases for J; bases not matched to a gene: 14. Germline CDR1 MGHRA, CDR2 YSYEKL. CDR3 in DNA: TGCGCCAGCAGCCCTTCCGGGGACAGGGTGGTTGACGGCTACACCTTC. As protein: CASSPSGDRVVDGYTF.

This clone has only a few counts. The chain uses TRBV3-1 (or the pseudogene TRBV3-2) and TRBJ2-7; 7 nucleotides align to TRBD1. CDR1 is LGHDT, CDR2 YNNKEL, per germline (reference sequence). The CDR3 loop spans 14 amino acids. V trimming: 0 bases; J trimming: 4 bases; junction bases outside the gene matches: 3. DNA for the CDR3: TGTGCCAGCAGCCAAGATTGGGACAGATACGAGCAGTACTTC. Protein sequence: CASSQDWDRYEQYF.

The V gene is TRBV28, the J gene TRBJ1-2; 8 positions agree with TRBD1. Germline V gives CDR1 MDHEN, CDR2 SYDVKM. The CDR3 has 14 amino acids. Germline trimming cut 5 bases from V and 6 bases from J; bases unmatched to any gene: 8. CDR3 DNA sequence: TGTGCCAGCAGTCCCGACAGGGGTTATAATGGCTACACCTTC. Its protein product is CASSPDRGYNGYTF.

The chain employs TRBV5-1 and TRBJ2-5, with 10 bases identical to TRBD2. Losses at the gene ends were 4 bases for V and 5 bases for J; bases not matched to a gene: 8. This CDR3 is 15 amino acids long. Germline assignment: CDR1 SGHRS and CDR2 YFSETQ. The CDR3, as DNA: TGCGCCAGCAGCCTCCTTCAGCGGGAGGGCGAGACCCAGTACTTC. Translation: CASSLLQREGETQYF.

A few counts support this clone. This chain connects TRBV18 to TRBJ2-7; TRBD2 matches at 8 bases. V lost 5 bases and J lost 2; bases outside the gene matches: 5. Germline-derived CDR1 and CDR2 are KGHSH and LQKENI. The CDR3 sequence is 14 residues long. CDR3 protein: CASSIAGLTYEQYF. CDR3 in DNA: TGTGCCAGCTCAATAGCGGGATTGACCTACGAGCAGTACTTC.

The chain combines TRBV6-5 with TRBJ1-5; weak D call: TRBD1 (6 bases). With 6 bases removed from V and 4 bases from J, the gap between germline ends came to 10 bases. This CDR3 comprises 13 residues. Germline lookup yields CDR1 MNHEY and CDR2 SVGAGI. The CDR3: CASSYDRNQPQHF. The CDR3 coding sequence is TGTGCCAGCAGCTACGACAGGAATCAGCCCCAGCATTTT.

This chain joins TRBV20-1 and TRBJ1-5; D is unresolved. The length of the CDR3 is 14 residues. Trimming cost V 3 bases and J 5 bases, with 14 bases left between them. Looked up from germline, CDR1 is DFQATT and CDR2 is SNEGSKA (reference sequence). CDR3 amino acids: CSASTDKAYQPQHF. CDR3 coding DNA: TGCAGTGCTAGTACCGACAAGGCCTATCAGCCCCAGCATTTT.

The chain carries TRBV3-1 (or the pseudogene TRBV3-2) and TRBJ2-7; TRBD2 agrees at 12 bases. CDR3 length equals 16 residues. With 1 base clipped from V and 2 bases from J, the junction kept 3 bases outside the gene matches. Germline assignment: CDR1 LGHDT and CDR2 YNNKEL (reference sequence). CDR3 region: CASSQGTSGKPYEQYF. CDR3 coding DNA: TGTGCCAGCAGCCAAGGGACTAGCGGGAAGCCCTACGAGCAGTACTTC.

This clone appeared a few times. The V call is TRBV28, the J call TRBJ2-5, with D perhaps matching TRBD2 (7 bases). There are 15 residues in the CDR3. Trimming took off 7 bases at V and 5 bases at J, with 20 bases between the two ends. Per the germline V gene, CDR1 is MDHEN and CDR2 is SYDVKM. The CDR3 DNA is TGTGCCAGCACCACTAGGGGGGGAGTTGGTGAGACCCAGTACTTC. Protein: CASTTRGGVGETQYF.

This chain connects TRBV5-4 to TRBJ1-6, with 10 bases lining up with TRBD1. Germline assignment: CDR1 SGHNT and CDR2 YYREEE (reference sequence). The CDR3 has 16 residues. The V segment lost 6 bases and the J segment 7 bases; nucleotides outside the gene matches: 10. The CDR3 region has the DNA TGTGCCAGCACCTCTGGAGGGGGACAGGGGAATTCACCCCTCCACTTT. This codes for CASTSGGGQGNSPLHF. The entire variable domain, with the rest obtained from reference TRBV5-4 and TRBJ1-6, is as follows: ETGVTQSPTHLIKTRGQQVTLRCSSQSGHNTVSWYQQALGQGPQFIFQYYREEENGRGNFPPRFSGLQFPNYSSELNVNALELDDSALYLCASTSGGGQGNSPLHFGNGTRLTVT.

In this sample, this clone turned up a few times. The CDR3 loop reads CASSSGDRNEAFF. In nucleotides, the CDR3 is TGTGCCAGCAGTTCGGGGGACAGAAATGAAGCTTTCTTT. This chain joins TRBV28 and TRBJ1-1; 7 bases agree with TRBD1. The CDR3 is 13 residues long. J gave up 7 bases and V 4 bases, and 6 bases lay outside the gene matches. Germline V CDR1 and CDR2: MDHEN, SYDVKM.

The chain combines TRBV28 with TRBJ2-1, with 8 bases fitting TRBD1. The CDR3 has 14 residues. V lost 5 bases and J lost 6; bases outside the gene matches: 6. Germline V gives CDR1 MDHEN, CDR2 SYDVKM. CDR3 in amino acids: CASSVPTGVNEQFF. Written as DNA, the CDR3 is TGTGCCAGCAGTGTCCCGACAGGGGTCAATGAGCAGTTCTTC. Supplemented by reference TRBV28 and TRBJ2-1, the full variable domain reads DVKVTQSSRYLVKRTGEKVFLECVQDMDHENMFWYRQDPGLGLRLIYFSYDVKMKEKGDIPEGYSVSREKKERFSLILESASTNQTSMYLCASSVPTGVNEQFFGPGTRLTVL.

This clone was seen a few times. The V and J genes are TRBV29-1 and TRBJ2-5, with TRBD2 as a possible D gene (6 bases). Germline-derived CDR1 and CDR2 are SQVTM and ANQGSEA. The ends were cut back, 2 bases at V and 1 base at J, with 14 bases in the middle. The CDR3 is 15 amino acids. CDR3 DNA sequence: TGCAGCGTTGAAATCAGCGGGTCCCCCCAAGAGACCCAGTACTTC. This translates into CSVEISGSPQETQYF.

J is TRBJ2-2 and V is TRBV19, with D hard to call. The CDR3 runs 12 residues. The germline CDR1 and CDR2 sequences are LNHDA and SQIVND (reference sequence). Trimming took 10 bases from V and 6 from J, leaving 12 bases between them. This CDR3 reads CAIKHVSGELFF. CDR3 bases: TGTGCCATCAAGCACGTTTCCGGGGAGCTGTTTTTT.

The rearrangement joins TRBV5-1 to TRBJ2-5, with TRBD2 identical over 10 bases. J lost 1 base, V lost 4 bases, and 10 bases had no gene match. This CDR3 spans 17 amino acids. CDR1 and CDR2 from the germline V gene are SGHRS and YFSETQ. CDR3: CASSPGLAAFLQETQYF. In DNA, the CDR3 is TGCGCCAGCAGCCCCGGACTAGCGGCGTTCCTCCAAGAGACCCAGTACTTC.

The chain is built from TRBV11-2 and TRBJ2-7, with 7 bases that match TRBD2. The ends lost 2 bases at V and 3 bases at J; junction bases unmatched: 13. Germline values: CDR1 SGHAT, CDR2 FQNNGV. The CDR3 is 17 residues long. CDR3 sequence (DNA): TGTGCCAGCAGCTTATCAACGGGGGGACTAACCGTCTACGAGCAGTACTTC. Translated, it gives CASSLSTGGLTVYEQYF.

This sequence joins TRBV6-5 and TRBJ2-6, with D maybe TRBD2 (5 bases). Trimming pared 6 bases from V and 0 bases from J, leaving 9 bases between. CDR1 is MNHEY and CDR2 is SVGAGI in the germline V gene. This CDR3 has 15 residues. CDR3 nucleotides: TGTGCCAGCAGGCGGGCTTACTCTGGGGCCAACGTCCTGACTTTC. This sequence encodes CASRRAYSGANVLTF.

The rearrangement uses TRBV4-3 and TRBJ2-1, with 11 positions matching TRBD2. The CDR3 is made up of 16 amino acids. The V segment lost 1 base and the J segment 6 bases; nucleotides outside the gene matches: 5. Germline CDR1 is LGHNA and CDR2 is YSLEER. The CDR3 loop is CASSQVGLAGSNEQFF. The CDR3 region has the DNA TGCGCCAGCAGCCAAGTCGGACTAGCGGGTTCCAATGAGCAGTTCTTC.

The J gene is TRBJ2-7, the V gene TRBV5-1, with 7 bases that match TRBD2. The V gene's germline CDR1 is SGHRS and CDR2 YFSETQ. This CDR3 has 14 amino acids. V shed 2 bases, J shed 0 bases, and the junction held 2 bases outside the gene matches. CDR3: CASSLSGTSYEQYF. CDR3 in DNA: TGCGCCAGCAGCTTAAGCGGGACCTCCTACGAGCAGTACTTC. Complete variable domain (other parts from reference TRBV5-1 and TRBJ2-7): KAGVTQTPRYLIKTRGQQVTLSCSPISGHRSVSWYQQTPGQGLQFLFEYFSETQRNKGNFPGRFSGRQFSNSRSEMNVSTLELGDSALYLCASSLSGTSYEQYFGPGTRLTVT.

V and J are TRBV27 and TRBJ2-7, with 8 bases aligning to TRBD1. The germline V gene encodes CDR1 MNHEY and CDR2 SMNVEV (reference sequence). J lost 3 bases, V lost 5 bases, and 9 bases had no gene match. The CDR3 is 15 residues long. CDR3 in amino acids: CASSLRTGTNYEQYF. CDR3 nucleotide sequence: TGTGCCAGCAGTCTTCGGACAGGGACGAACTACGAGCAGTACTTC.

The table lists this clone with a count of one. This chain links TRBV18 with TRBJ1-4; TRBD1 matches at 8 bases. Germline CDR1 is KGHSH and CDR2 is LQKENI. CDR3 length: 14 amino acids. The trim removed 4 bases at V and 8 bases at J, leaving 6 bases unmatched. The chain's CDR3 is CASSLDRVEEKLFF. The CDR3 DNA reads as TGTGCCAGCTCACTGGACAGGGTAGAGGAAAAACTGTTTTTT.